The rows below give T cell receptor beta chains drawn from one sample of a study of siplizumab effects on memory and regulatory T cells. Clones were read by immunoSEQ multiplex PCR, and TCRdb kept only the in-frame ones, dropping some. The sample contains 70,000 or so clones, 75% to 95% of which appear only once. The sequenced sample consisted of CD8+ T cells sorted from blood. All receptors come from a human donor in good health. Each CDR3 is given with its conserved first and last residue. A D gene is named only where the DNA matches it firmly. Not all rows give a size; the values are once, few, many and, for expanded clones, a class.

d_gene: TRBD2; v_gene: TRBV10-3; abundance: .; j_gene: TRBJ2-1; CDR3aa: CAISEKNAGGSNEQFF; CDR3nt: TGTGCCATCAGTGAAAAGAATGCGGGAGGGTCCAATGAGCAGTTCTTC
d_gene: TRBD1; v_gene: TRBV12-5; abundance: .; j_gene: TRBJ2-1; CDR3aa: CATTDSGQGGYVSRGNEQFF; CDR3nt: TGTGCTACCACTGATTCTGGACAGGGCGGTTATGTATCGAGGGGCAATGAGCAGTTCTTC
d_gene: .; v_gene: TRBV5-6; abundance: .; j_gene: TRBJ1-4; CDR3aa: CASSFPLATNEKLFF; CDR3nt: TGTGCCAGCAGCTTCCCCCTGGCAACTAATGAAAAACTGTTTTTT
d_gene: .; v_gene: TRBV18; abundance: .; j_gene: TRBJ1-1; CDR3aa: CASSPPTNTEAFF; CDR3nt: TGTGCCAGCTCACCACCTACGAACACTGAAGCTTTCTTT
d_gene: TRBD2; v_gene: TRBV12-5; abundance: .; j_gene: TRBJ2-3; CDR3aa: CASGLAGAGSTDTQYF; CDR3nt: TGTGCTAGTGGTTTAGCGGGGGCGGGGAGCACAGATACGCAGTATTTT
d_gene: .; v_gene: TRBV6-6; abundance: .; j_gene: TRBJ1-2; CDR3aa: CASSGRDYGYTF; CDR3nt: TGTGCCAGCAGCGGAAGGGACTATGGCTACACCTTC
d_gene: .; v_gene: TRBV6-5; abundance: .; j_gene: TRBJ1-2; CDR3aa: CASRFGGGSGYTF; CDR3nt: TGTGCCAGCAGGTTCGGGGGTGGATCTGGCTACACCTTC
d_gene: .; v_gene: TRBV29-1; abundance: .; j_gene: TRBJ2-7; CDR3aa: CSVEEEHYEQYF; CDR3nt: TGCAGCGTTGAAGAGGAGCATTACGAGCAGTACTTC
d_gene: .; v_gene: TRBV18; abundance: .; j_gene: TRBJ2-7; CDR3aa: CASQDGYSYEQYF; CDR3nt: TGTGCCAGCCAAGACGGATACTCCTACGAGCAGTACTTC
d_gene: TRBD1; v_gene: TRBV27; abundance: .; j_gene: TRBJ1-1; CDR3aa: CASSPWTGGLTEAFF; CDR3nt: TGTGCCAGCAGTCCCTGGACAGGGGGCCTCACTGAAGCTTTCTTT
d_gene: TRBD2; v_gene: TRBV9; abundance: .; j_gene: TRBJ2-1; CDR3aa: CASSPVGAGLYNEQFF; CDR3nt: TGTGCCAGCAGCCCCGTTGGAGCGGGGCTTTACAATGAGCAGTTCTTC
d_gene: TRBD1; v_gene: TRBV10-3; abundance: .; j_gene: TRBJ2-7; CDR3aa: CAISESLDRVYYEQYF; CDR3nt: TGTGCCATCAGTGAGTCTCTAGACAGGGTATACTACGAGCAGTACTTC
d_gene: TRBD2; v_gene: TRBV4-1; abundance: .; j_gene: TRBJ2-1; CDR3aa: CASSHWAGDRNEQFF; CDR3nt: TGCGCCAGCAGCCATTGGGCGGGAGATCGGAATGAGCAGTTCTTC
d_gene: TRBD1; v_gene: TRBV6-1; abundance: .; j_gene: TRBJ2-7; CDR3aa: CASIGRGYEQYF; CDR3nt: TGTGCCAGCATCGGCAGGGGGTACGAGCAGTACTTC
d_gene: .; v_gene: TRBV6-5; abundance: .; j_gene: TRBJ1-5; CDR3aa: CASSTGENQPQHF; CDR3nt: TGTGCCAGCAGTACGGGTGAGAATCAGCCCCAGCATTTT
d_gene: .; v_gene: TRBV13; abundance: .; j_gene: TRBJ1-4; CDR3aa: CASTIDRGATNEKLFF; CDR3nt: TGTGCCAGCACCATCGACAGAGGAGCAACTAATGAAAAACTGTTTTTT
d_gene: .; v_gene: TRBV7-3; abundance: .; j_gene: TRBJ1-3; CDR3aa: CASSPGSGNTIYF; CDR3nt: TGTGCCAGCAGCCCCGGGTCTGGAAACACCATATATTTT
d_gene: TRBD1; v_gene: TRBV19; abundance: .; j_gene: TRBJ1-2; CDR3aa: CASTKDRDDANYGYTF; CDR3nt: TGTGCCAGTACCAAGGACAGGGATGATGCCAACTATGGCTACACCTTC
d_gene: .; v_gene: TRBV19; abundance: .; j_gene: TRBJ1-2; CDR3aa: CASSPGTPYGYTF; CDR3nt: TGTGCCAGTAGTCCCGGGACACCCTATGGCTACACCTTC
d_gene: .; v_gene: TRBV7-9; abundance: .; j_gene: TRBJ2-7; CDR3aa: CASSPPGTPYEQYF; CDR3nt: TGTGCCAGCAGCCCACCCGGGACTCCCTACGAGCAGTACTTC
d_gene: TRBD1; v_gene: TRBV29-1; abundance: .; j_gene: TRBJ1-2; CDR3aa: CSVGTGDGYTF; CDR3nt: TGCAGCGTCGGGACAGGGGATGGCTACACCTTC
d_gene: TRBD2; v_gene: TRBV7-9; abundance: .; j_gene: TRBJ2-7; CDR3aa: CASSLNSGRINEQYF; CDR3nt: TGTGCCAGCAGCTTAAATAGCGGGAGGATAAACGAGCAGTACTTC
d_gene: .; v_gene: TRBV7-9; abundance: .; j_gene: TRBJ2-1; CDR3aa: CASSFPYNEQFF; CDR3nt: TGTGCCAGCAGCTTCCCTTACAATGAGCAGTTCTTC
d_gene: .; v_gene: TRBV20-1; abundance: few; j_gene: TRBJ1-1; CDR3aa: CSAEDNTEAFF; CDR3nt: TGCAGTGCTGAGGACAACACTGAAGCTTTCTTT